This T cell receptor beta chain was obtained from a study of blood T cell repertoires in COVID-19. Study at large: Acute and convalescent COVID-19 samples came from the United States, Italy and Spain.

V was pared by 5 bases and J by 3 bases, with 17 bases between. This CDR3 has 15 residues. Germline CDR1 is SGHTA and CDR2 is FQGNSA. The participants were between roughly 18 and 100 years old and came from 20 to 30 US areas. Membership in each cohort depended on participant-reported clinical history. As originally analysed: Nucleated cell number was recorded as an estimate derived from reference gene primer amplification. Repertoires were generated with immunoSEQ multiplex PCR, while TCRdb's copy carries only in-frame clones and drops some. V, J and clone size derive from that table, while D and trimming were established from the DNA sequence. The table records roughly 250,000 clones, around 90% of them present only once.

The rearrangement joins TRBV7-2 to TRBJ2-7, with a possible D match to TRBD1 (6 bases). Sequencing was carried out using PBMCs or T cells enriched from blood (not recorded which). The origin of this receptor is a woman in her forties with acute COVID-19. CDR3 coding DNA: TGTGCCAGCAGCCTGACCCGGGACAAAGTCTACGAGCAGTACTTC. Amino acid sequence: CASSLTRDKVYEQYF.